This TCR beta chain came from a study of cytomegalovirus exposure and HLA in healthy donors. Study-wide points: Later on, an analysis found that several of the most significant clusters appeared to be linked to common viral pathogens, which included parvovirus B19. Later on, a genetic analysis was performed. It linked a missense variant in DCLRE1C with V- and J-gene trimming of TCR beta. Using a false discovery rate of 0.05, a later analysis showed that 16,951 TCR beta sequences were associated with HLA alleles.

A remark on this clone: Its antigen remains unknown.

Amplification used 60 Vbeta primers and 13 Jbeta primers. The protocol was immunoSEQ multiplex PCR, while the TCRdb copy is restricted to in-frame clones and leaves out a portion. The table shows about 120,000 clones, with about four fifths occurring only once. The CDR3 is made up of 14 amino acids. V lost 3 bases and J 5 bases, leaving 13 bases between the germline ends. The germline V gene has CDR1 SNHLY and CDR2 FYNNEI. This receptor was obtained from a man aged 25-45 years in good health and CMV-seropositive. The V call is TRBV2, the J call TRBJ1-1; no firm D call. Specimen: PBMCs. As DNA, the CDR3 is TGTGCCAGCAGTGACGTGACCGCGGGAACTGAAGCTTTCTTT. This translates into CASSDVTAGTEAFF.